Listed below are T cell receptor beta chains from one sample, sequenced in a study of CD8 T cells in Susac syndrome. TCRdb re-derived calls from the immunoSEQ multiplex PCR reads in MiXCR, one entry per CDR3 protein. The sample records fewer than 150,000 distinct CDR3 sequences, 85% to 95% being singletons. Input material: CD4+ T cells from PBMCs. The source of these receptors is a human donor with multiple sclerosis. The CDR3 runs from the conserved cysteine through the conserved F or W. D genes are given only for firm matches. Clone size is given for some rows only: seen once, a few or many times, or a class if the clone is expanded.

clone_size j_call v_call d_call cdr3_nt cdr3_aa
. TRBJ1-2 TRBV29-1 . TGCAGCGTTGGGGACGCACAGGGCTTCTATGGCTACACCTTC CSVGDAQGFYGYTF
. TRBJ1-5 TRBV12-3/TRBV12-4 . TGTGCCAGCAGACCGACAGCGTATAGCAATCAGCCCCAGCATTTT CASRPTAYSNQPQHF
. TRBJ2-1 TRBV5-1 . TGCGCCAGCAGCTTGTCCCTCGACAGCGGCCATGAGCAGTTCTTC CASSLSLDSGHEQFF
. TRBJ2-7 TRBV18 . TGTGCCAGCTCACCACCGGGTCAGTTCTACGAGCAGTACTTC CASSPPGQFYEQYF
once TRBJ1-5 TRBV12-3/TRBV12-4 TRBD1 TGTGCCAGCACCTCATCGGGGCGACAGGGGCGTCAGCCCCAGCATTTT CASTSSGRQGRQPQHF
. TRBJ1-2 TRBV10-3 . TGTGCCATCAGTGATAGTACTGCGCCTAAGGGCTACACCTTC CAISDSTAPKGYTF
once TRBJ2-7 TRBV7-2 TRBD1 TGTGCCAGCAGCTTAAAACAGGGGCCCACCTACGAGCAGTACTTC CASSLKQGPTYEQYF
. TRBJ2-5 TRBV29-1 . TGCAGCGTCCGCCTAATTGAGACCCAGTACTTC CSVRLIETQYF
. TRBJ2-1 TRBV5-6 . TGTGCCAGCAGCTTTTACAGGGTGGGTACCTACAATGAGCAGTTCTTC CASSFYRVGTYNEQFF
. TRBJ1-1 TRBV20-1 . TGCAGTGCTATCCGAGGAAGTGCTGAAGCTTTCTTT CSAIRGSAEAFF
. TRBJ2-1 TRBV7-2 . TGTGCCAGCAGCGTCGGGTCAACCTCCTACAATGAGCAGTTCTTC CASSVGSTSYNEQFF
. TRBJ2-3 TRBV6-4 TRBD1 TGTGCCAGCAGCAAAGAGGCAGGGGGCGCGGATACGCAGTATTTT CASSKEAGGADTQYF
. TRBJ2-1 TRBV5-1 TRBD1 TGCGCCAGCAGCTTGGGACAGGGTGGATACAATGAGCAGTTCTTC CASSLGQGGYNEQFF
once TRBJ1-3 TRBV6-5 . TGTGCCAGCAGTTACTCTAACGTCGGGGTAACTGGAAACACCATATATTTT CASSYSNVGVTGNTIYF
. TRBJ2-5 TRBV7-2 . TGTGCCAGCAGCTTTTCCTGCCGAGGAGAGACCCAGTACTTC CASSFSCRGETQYF
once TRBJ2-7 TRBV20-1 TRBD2 TGCAGTGCTGGGAGGAGCGGGGCCAGCTCCTACGAGCAGTACTTC CSAGRSGASSYEQYF
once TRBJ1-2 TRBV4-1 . TGCGCCAGCAGCCCCGGCCCAGTTTCAAACTATGGCTACACCTTC CASSPGPVSNYGYTF
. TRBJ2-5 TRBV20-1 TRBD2 TGCAGTGCTAGCGGGGGGGACCAAGAGACCCAGTACTTC CSASGGDQETQYF
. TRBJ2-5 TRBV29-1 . TGCAGCGTTGAACCGGGACCTCAAGAGACCCAGTACTTC CSVEPGPQETQYF
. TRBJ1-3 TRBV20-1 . TGCAGTGCTAGGGCAGCCGCTGGAAACACCATATATTTT CSARAAAGNTIYF
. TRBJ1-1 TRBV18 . TGTGCCAGCTCACCTTCAGCGAACACTGAAGCTTTCTTT CASSPSANTEAFF
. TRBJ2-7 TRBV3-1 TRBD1 TGTGCCAGCAGCCAACAGAACCGGGACAGAGACTCCTACGAGCAGTACTTC CASSQQNRDRDSYEQYF
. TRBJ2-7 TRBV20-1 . TGCAGTGCTGGAACGAGGAAGGGGCACTCCTACGAGCAGTACTTC CSAGTRKGHSYEQYF
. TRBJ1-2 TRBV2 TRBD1 TGTGCCAGCAGTGAAGGTCGAGGACAGGGTCCTGGAGGCTACACCTTC CASSEGRGQGPGGYTF
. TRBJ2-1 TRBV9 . TGTGCCAGCAGCGTAGACGGGGGCGCCTCCTACAATGAGCAGTTCTTC CASSVDGGASYNEQFF
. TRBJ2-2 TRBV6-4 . TGTGCCAGCAGTGAGGGACTCAACACCGGGGAGCTGTTTTTT CASSEGLNTGELFF
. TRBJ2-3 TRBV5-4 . TGTGCCAGCAGCTTGGCGAGGGCTAGCCGTGGCACAGATACGCAGTATTTT CASSLARASRGTDTQYF
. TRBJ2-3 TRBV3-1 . TGTGCCAGCAGCCTCCCCCTGGGGGGGGGCCGAGGAGATACGCAGTATTTT CASSLPLGGGRGDTQYF
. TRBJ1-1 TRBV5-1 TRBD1 TGCGCCAGCAGCTCGGGACAGACGAACACTGAAGCTTTCTTT CASSSGQTNTEAFF
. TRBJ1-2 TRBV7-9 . TGTGCCAGCTCTGGAGAAACTAACTATGGCTACACCTTC CASSGETNYGYTF
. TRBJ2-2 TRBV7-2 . TGTGCCAGCAGCTTCGTGTCCGGGGAGCTGTTTTTT CASSFVSGELFF
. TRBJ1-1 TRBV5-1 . TGCGCCAGCAGTCAGAGGGGGGGGCTGGGCACTGAAGCTTTCTTT CASSQRGGLGTEAFF
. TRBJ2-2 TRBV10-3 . TGTGCCATCGAGAACACCGGGGAGCTGTTTTTT CAIENTGELFF
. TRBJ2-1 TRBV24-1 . TGTGCCACCAGTGATTCTCCCAGGCGCAGAATTCGGTTCTTC CATSDSPRRRIRFF
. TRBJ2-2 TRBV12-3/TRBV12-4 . TGTGCCAGCAGGATCAGGGTTTACGGGGAGCTGTTTTTT CASRIRVYGELFF
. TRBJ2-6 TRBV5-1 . TGCGCCAGCAGCTTGGAGGCTTCTGGGGCCAACGTCCTGACTTTC CASSLEASGANVLTF
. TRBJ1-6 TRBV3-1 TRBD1 TGTGCCAGCAGCCGCCGGGGCGGGACAGATAATTCACCCCTCCACTTT CASSRRGGTDNSPLHF
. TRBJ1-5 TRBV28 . TGTGCCAGCAGGGCTCCATCCGGTGCCCAGCATTTT CASRAPSGAQHF
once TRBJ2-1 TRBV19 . TGTGCCAGTAGTTATGATCCCGGGGGCTCCTACAATGAGCAGTTCTTC CASSYDPGGSYNEQFF
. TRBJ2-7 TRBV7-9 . TGTGCCAGCAGCCTAAATCAACAGGGAGGCTACGAGCAGTACTTC CASSLNQQGGYEQYF
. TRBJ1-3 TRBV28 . TGTGCCAGCAGTGACCTTTCGGGGGGTGTAGGAAACACCATATATTTT CASSDLSGGVGNTIYF
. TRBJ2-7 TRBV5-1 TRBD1 TGCGCCAGCAGCTTGAGGGACAGGCGGCCACTGGAGCAGTACTTC CASSLRDRRPLEQYF
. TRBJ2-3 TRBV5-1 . TGCGCCAGCAGCGGGGGGACAGTCACAGATACGCAGTATTTT CASSGGTVTDTQYF
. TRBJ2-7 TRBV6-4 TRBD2 TGTGCCAGCACAAGCGGGGACTCGACCAAGCAGTACTTC CASTSGDSTKQYF
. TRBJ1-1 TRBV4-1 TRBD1 TGCGCCAGCAGCCTCCCGGAGGGACAGCCGGAGACTGAAGCTTTCTTT CASSLPEGQPETEAFF
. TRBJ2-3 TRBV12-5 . TGTGCTAGTGGTTTACGGACTACCACAGATACGCAGTATTTT CASGLRTTTDTQYF
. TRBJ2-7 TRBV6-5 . TGTGCCAGCAGTAACGAGAGGGCCGTTGGGGAGCAGTACTTC CASSNERAVGEQYF
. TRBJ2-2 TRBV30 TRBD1 TGTGCCTGGAGTAATCCGGGACAGGGTTGGGGCGGGGAGCTGTTTTTT CAWSNPGQGWGGELFF